The 21 T cell receptor beta chains below were found in one sample sequenced in a study of T cell responses to AZD1222 COVID-19 vaccine. Generated by immunoSEQ multiplex PCR, the TCRdb table keeps only in-frame clones and is missing some. In the table there are some 120,000 clones, over 75% of which are singletons. This specimen was peripheral blood, taken on day 0 of AZD1222 vaccination. Receptors originate from an adult in good health.

The chain has TRBV19 and TRBJ2-1; 9 bases agree with TRBD2. From germline, CDR1 is LNHDA and CDR2 SQIVND (reference sequence). This CDR3 spans 18 amino acids. J was trimmed by 4 bases and V by 7 bases; bases with no gene match: 17. This CDR3 reads CASKAAGRAGGGYNEQFF. CDR3 DNA sequence: TGTGCCAGTAAAGCCGCCGGGAGAGCGGGAGGAGGATACAATGAGCAGTTCTTC. Looking up the rest from reference TRBV19 and TRBJ2-1 gives the full variable domain: DGGITQSPKYLFRKEGQNVTLSCEQNLNHDAMYWYRQDPGQGLRLIYYSQIVNDFQKGDIAEGYSVSREKKESFPLTVTSAQKNPTAFYLCASKAAGRAGGGYNEQFFGPGTRLTVL.

The genes are TRBV2 and TRBJ1-2; D ambiguous. CDR1 is SNHLY and CDR2 is FYNNEI in the germline V gene. V lost 4 bases and J 5 bases, leaving 8 bases between the germline ends. The CDR3 has 12 residues. DNA for the CDR3: TGTGCCAGCAGTGCACGGGGTTATGGCTACACCTTC. As protein: CASSARGYGYTF.

The chain has TRBV12-3 or TRBV12-4 and TRBJ1-5; D ambiguous. Trimming left V 3 bases short and J 3 bases short, with 6 bases between. The CDR3 is 13 amino acids. CDR3 loop: CASSLRFNQPQHF. As DNA, the CDR3 is TGTGCCAGCAGTTTGAGGTTCAATCAGCCCCAGCATTTT.

The V call is TRBV7-8, the J call TRBJ2-3; tentatively, D is TRBD1 (5 bases). V was trimmed by 5 bases and J by 3 bases, leaving 15 bases between them. Germline CDR1 SGHVS, CDR2 FQNEAQ. The CDR3 covers 15 residues. CDR3 in DNA: TGTGCCAGCAGCGGACCCCAGGGCGTGACAGATACGCAGTATTTT. It is translated as CASSGPQGVTDTQYF. Full variable domain (outside the CDR3, taken from reference TRBV7-8 and TRBJ2-3): GAGVSQSPRYKVAKRGQDVALRCDPISGHVSLFWYQQALGQGPEFLTYFQNEAQLDKSGLPSDRFFAERPEGSVSTLKIQRTQQEDSAVYLCASSGPQGVTDTQYFGPGTRLTVL.

This chain uses TRBV28 with TRBJ1-2, with 7 bases aligning to TRBD1. Germline CDR1 MDHEN, CDR2 SYDVKM. V trimming: 6 bases; J trimming: 3 bases; junction bases outside the gene matches: 10. The CDR3 runs to 15 residues. CDR3 DNA sequence: TGTGCCAGCAGCTTCCCCCCCGGACAGGACTATGGCTACACCTTC. Its translation: CASSFPPGQDYGYTF.

The table lists this clone with a count of one. The V gene is TRBV11-2, the J gene TRBJ2-5; 12 bases are shared with TRBD2. This CDR3 has 16 amino acids. Germline V gives CDR1 SGHAT, CDR2 FQNNGV. With V trimmed by 4 bases and J by 5 bases, 8 bases remained unmatched. The CDR3 DNA sequence: TGTGCCAGCAGCTCCGGACTAGCGGGGCGCAGGGAGACCCAGTACTTC. Residues: CASSSGLAGRRETQYF.

The chain recombines TRBV19 with TRBJ1-5, with 7 bases fitting TRBD1. The V gene end was trimmed by 11 bases and the J gene end by 8 bases; junction bases not matched to a gene: 15. The CDR3 totals 14 residues. Germline CDR1 LNHDA, CDR2 SQIVND (reference sequence). DNA for the CDR3: TGTGCCTCCTCCGGGGCAGGGGGAAATGAGCCCCAGCATTTT. As protein: CASSGAGGNEPQHF.

The rearrangement uses TRBV10-3 and TRBJ2-1; no reliable D call. The CDR3 is made up of 11 amino acids. Trimming cost V 4 bases and J 5 bases, with 3 bases left between them. CDR1 and CDR2 from the germline V gene are ENHRY and SYGVKD. The DNA of the CDR3 is TGTGCCATCAGTGTCAACAATGAGCAGTTCTTC. Translating gives CAISVNNEQFF.

This chain uses TRBV9 with TRBJ2-3, with 8 bases that match TRBD2. This CDR3 contains 16 residues. J gave up 4 bases and V 0 bases, and 7 bases lay outside the gene matches. Looked up from germline, CDR1 is SGDLS and CDR2 is YYNGEE. CDR3 sequence: CASSVGRSGGSDTQYF. The CDR3, as DNA: TGTGCCAGCAGCGTAGGTAGGAGCGGGGGATCAGATACGCAGTATTTT.

This rearrangement joins TRBV19 to TRBJ2-7, with a possible D match to TRBD2 (6 bases). The germline CDR1 and CDR2 sequences are LNHDA and SQIVND (reference sequence). The CDR3 runs to 18 residues. Trimming stripped 2 bases from V and 0 bases from J, with 20 bases between. The CDR3 reads CASSIFMTSGGNSYEQYF. The DNA for the CDR3 is TGTGCCAGTAGTATATTTATGACGTCCGGCGGGAACTCCTACGAGCAGTACTTC.

This clone has only one observation. The V gene is TRBV19, the J gene TRBJ2-7, with 8 bases identical to TRBD1. The CDR3 runs to 14 residues. In germline, CDR1 is LNHDA, CDR2 SQIVND (reference sequence). Trimming removed 3 bases from V and 3 bases from J; junction bases left unmatched: 4. This CDR3 reads CASSITGQGYEQYF. Here the CDR3 DNA reads TGTGCCAGTAGTATCACCGGACAGGGCTACGAGCAGTACTTC.

The V gene is TRBV5-4, the J gene TRBJ1-2, with TRBD1 as a possible D gene (6 bases). Germline lookup yields CDR1 SGHNT and CDR2 YYREEE (reference sequence). The ends were cut back, 5 bases at V and 2 bases at J, with 25 bases in the middle. This CDR3 is 18 amino acids long. In nucleotides, the CDR3 is TGTGCCAGCAGACGTACCGGGTCCACAGGAGGGGGGAACTATGGCTACACCTTC. Translation gives CASRRTGSTGGGNYGYTF. The full variable domain, with the rest looked up from reference TRBV5-4 and TRBJ1-2, is ETGVTQSPTHLIKTRGQQVTLRCSSQSGHNTVSWYQQALGQGPQFIFQYYREEENGRGNFPPRFSGLQFPNYSSELNVNALELDDSALYLCASRRTGSTGGGNYGYTFGSGTRLTVV.

The chain uses TRBV11-2 and TRBJ1-2; D ambiguous. The ends were cut back, 4 bases at V and 8 bases at J, with 14 bases in the middle. The CDR3 is 13 residues long. Germline V gene sequence: CDR1 SGHAT, CDR2 FQNNGV. This CDR3 is CASSSPGDRGYTF. The CDR3 region has the DNA TGTGCCAGCAGCTCCCCGGGCGATAGAGGCTACACCTTC. The full variable domain, in which reference TRBV11-2 and TRBJ1-2 provide the parts outside the CDR3, is EAGVAQSPRYKIIEKRQSVAFWCNPISGHATLYWYQQILGQGPKLLIQFQNNGVVDDSQLPKDRFSAERLKGVDSTLKIQPAKLEDSAVYLCASSSPGDRGYTFGSGTRLTVV.

The rearrangement uses TRBV28 and TRBJ1-2; D call uncertain. Germline V lookup: CDR1 MDHEN, CDR2 SYDVKM. There are 15 residues in the CDR3. V lost 4 bases and J lost 5, with 17 bases in between. CDR3 region: CASSSPGHRGYGYTF. In nucleotides, the CDR3 is TGTGCCAGCAGTTCCCCGGGCCACCGAGGTTATGGCTACACCTTC.

The chain couples TRBV5-1 to TRBJ2-7; no firm D call. The CDR3 runs to 13 residues. Trimming pared 0 bases from V and 5 bases from J, leaving 9 bases between. The germline V gene encodes CDR1 SGHRS and CDR2 YFSETQ. As DNA, the CDR3 is TGCGCCAGCAGCTTGGACAGCTCAGACGAGCAGTACTTC. It yields the protein CASSLDSSDEQYF.

CDR3 nucleotide sequence: TGTGCCAGCGGTTCTAGCGGAGGCACAGATACGCAGTATTTT. This encodes CASGSSGGTDTQYF. The chain links TRBV7-2 to TRBJ2-3, with 7 bases fitting TRBD2. Germline CDR1 and CDR2: SGHTA and FQGNSA. The trim removed 8 bases at V and 1 base at J, leaving 6 bases unmatched. This CDR3 region has 14 residues.

This clone showed up many times. The J gene is TRBJ2-6, the V gene TRBV29-1; TRBD1 matches at 7 bases. J gave up 1 base and V 2 bases, and 5 bases lay outside the gene matches. The CDR3 sequence is 16 residues long. The germline V gene has CDR1 SQVTM and CDR2 ANQGSEA. CDR3 residues: CSVESAGGSGANVLTF. CDR3 in DNA: TGCAGCGTTGAATCAGCAGGGGGATCTGGGGCCAACGTCCTGACTTTC.

This chain connects TRBV6-5 to TRBJ1-5; 8 nucleotides align to TRBD1. Germline V gene lookup returns CDR1 MNHEY and CDR2 SVGAGI. The CDR3 totals 14 residues. The V segment lost 6 bases and the J segment 3 bases; nucleotides outside the gene matches: 4. CDR3 sequence (DNA): TGTGCCAGCAGACGGACAGGGTTCAATCAGCCCCAGCATTTT. Translated, it gives CASRRTGFNQPQHF.

This clone was found once. A clone one base away is much larger, so this may be a read error. This specimen includes other DNA sequences encoding the same CDR3. This rearrangement joins TRBV6-5 to TRBJ1-1, with D possibly TRBD1 on 5 matching bases. Trimming left V 2 bases short and J 4 bases short, with 5 bases between. Germline V gene sequence: CDR1 MNHEY, CDR2 SVGAGI. There are 12 residues in the CDR3. The chain's CDR3 is CASSYGGTEAFF. The CDR3 DNA is TGTGCCAGCAGTTACGGGGGCACTGAAGCTTTCTTT.

The J gene is TRBJ2-7, the V gene TRBV20-1; D is unresolved. CDR1 is DFQATT and CDR2 is SNEGSKA in the germline V gene (reference sequence). The V end was cut by 6 bases, the J end by 2 bases, with 8 bases between. The CDR3 totals 11 residues. CDR3 in amino acids: CSAFSTYEQYF. For the CDR3, the DNA is TGCAGTGCCTTCTCCACCTACGAGCAGTACTTC.

The chain joins TRBV15 to TRBJ2-7; 7 bases align to TRBD1. V trimming: 4 bases; J trimming: 3 bases; junction bases outside the gene matches: 15. Germline loops: CDR1 LNHNV, CDR2 YYDKDF (reference sequence). This CDR3 has 17 amino acids. The CDR3 DNA reads as TGTGCCACCAGCACCCTAACGGGTACAGGGGTGGGCTACGAGCAGTACTTC. Translation gives CATSTLTGTGVGYEQYF.